The 8 T cell receptor beta chains given below trace back to one sample, sequenced in a study of identical twins. TCRdb reanalysed the 5' RACE reads using MiXCR and keeps one entry per CDR3 protein. The table lists approximately 300,000 distinct CDR3 sequences, 8% to 9.5% of them singletons, with 6% to 8.5% in the top ten. These data were also filed under a second study, of yellow fever vaccine responses in identical twins.

The specimen was CD8+ T cells sorted from blood. Receptors originate from a woman aged 18-35 years in good health.

There are many counts of this clonotype. The chain has TRBV29-1 and TRBJ2-3, with D perhaps matching TRBD2 (6 bases). The CDR3 has 14 residues. Trimming took off 2 bases at V and 6 bases at J, with 15 bases between the two ends. CDR1 is SQVTM, CDR2 ANQGSEA, per germline. CDR3 residues: CSVEFAYGGDTQYF. The CDR3 coding sequence is TGCAGCGTTGAATTCGCATATGGGGGGGATACGCAGTATTTT.

This sequence joins TRBV2 and TRBJ2-3, with D unresolved. Germline V CDR1 and CDR2: SNHLY, FYNNEI. The CDR3 covers 12 residues. V dropped 7 bases and J dropped 4 bases, with 9 bases sitting between them. The CDR3: CASTLMADTQYF. CDR3 DNA sequence: TGTGCCAGCACCCTCATGGCAGATACGCAGTATTTT.

Many counts were recorded for this clonotype. The chain joins TRBV3-1 to TRBJ2-2, with D possibly being TRBD1 (6 bases). With 3 bases removed from V and 7 bases from J, the gap between germline ends came to 15 bases. This CDR3 spans 15 amino acids. CDR1 is LGHDT and CDR2 is YNNKEL in the germline V gene (reference sequence). The CDR3 nucleotides read TGTGCCAGCAGCCAGGGGACACAGGTTATCGGGGAGCTGTTTTTT. It yields the protein CASSQGTQVIGELFF.

The table lists this clonotype with a few counts. The chain recombines TRBV15 with TRBJ2-7; D may be TRBD2 (6 bases). Germline-derived CDR1 and CDR2 are LNHNV and YYDKDF (reference sequence). The CDR3 totals 14 residues. V dropped 5 bases and J dropped 1 base, with 12 bases sitting between them. The CDR3 sequence: CATSVEGGSYEQYF. DNA of the CDR3: TGTGCCACCAGCGTTGAGGGAGGTTCCTACGAGCAGTACTTC. The full variable domain, with the rest looked up from reference TRBV15 and TRBJ2-7, is DAMVIQNPRYQVTQFGKPVTLSCSQTLNHNVMYWYQQKSSQAPKLLFHYYDKDFNNEADTPDNFQSRRPNTSFCFLDIRSPGLGDTAMYLCATSVEGGSYEQYFGPGTRLTVT.

This chain links TRBV27 with TRBJ2-1; tentatively, D is TRBD2 (7 bases). This CDR3 has 13 residues. Trimming took off 10 bases at V and 7 bases at J, with 17 bases between the two ends. Germline CDR1 reads MNHEY; CDR2 reads SMNVEV (reference sequence). CDR3 nucleotide sequence: TGTGCCACGATCGGGGGGCGATGGAATGAGCAGTTCTTC. Protein product: CATIGGRWNEQFF.

The gene calls are TRBV6-2 or TRBV6-3 and TRBJ2-1, with D perhaps matching TRBD1 (5 bases). V lost 2 bases, J lost 2 bases, and 10 bases lay in between. The germline V gene encodes CDR1 MNHEY and CDR2 SVGEGT. This CDR3 contains 15 residues. The CDR3 DNA reads TGTGCCAGCAGTTACGAGACAGTGACCTACAATGAGCAGTTCTTC. This gives the protein CASSYETVTYNEQFF.

In its sample, this clonotype was seen a few times. The chain is built from TRBV6-2 or TRBV6-3 and TRBJ1-2; 11 bases fit TRBD1. CDR1 and CDR2 (germline): MNHEY, SVGEGT. The CDR3 is 17 amino acids. V was clipped by 5 bases and J by 4 bases; unmatched bases: 12. The CDR3 sequence is CASSSHRTGGAVYGYTF. The CDR3 DNA follows: TGTGCCAGCAGTAGCCACCGGACAGGGGGCGCAGTCTATGGCTACACCTTC.

This clonotype has at least ten counts. The chain links TRBV6-2 or TRBV6-3 to TRBJ2-1; 11 bases align to TRBD2. The CDR3 length is 14 residues. The ends lost 8 bases at V and 8 bases at J; junction bases unmatched: 8. Germline assignment: CDR1 MNHEY and CDR2 SVGEGT. The CDR3 sequence: CASASPGLADEQFF. The CDR3 DNA sequence: TGTGCCAGCGCCTCCCCGGGACTAGCGGATGAGCAGTTCTTC.